A single sample is the source of the 27 T cell receptor beta chains below, sequenced in a study of blood T cell repertoires in COVID-19 (TCRdb year 2020). The library was generated by the immunoSEQ multiplex PCR assay. This immuneACCESS table, as held by TCRdb, lists in-frame sequences with V and J called but not all clones. Of the missing ones, under half trace to an unresolved V gene in checked studies; the others have no known cause. The sample yields about 350,000 clones; roughly 87% were counted once. More than 0.8% of the sample is taken by the ten largest. Sample: PBMCs or T cells enriched from blood (not recorded which). These receptors came from a woman in her 30s who had recovered from COVID-19.

This sequence joins TRBV29-1 and TRBJ2-7, with a tentative D call TRBD1 (5 bases). Between the trimmed V and J ends, which lost 4 bases and 6 bases, there was a span of 16 bases. Germline CDR1 is SQVTM and CDR2 is ANQGSEA. This CDR3 region has 13 residues. CDR3 DNA: TGCAGCGTTGGGGGCTCGTCCACGCGCGAGCAGTACTTC. This encodes CSVGGSSTREQYF.

The rearrangement joins TRBV20-1 to TRBJ2-5, with D unclear. Trimming left V 4 bases short and J 6 bases short, with 6 bases between. The CDR3 has 10 residues. Germline values: CDR1 DFQATT, CDR2 SNEGSKA (reference sequence). Here the CDR3 reads CSAMAQTQYF. The CDR3 nucleotides read TGCAGTGCTATGGCTCAGACCCAGTACTTC.

This sequence joins TRBV10-3 and TRBJ1-3; 8 nucleotides match TRBD1. Per the germline V gene, CDR1 is ENHRY and CDR2 is SYGVKD. V was clipped by 6 bases and J by 2 bases; unmatched bases: 12. There are 17 residues in the CDR3. In DNA form, the CDR3 reads TGTGCCATCAGCGGACCAGGGGGCCCCTCGACTGGAAACACCATATATTTT. It translates to CAISGPGGPSTGNTIYF.

The chain couples TRBV28 to TRBJ1-1, with 8 bases identical to TRBD1. With V trimmed by 5 bases and J by 4 bases, 9 bases remained unmatched. Germline lookup yields CDR1 MDHEN and CDR2 SYDVKM. This CDR3 is 15 amino acids long. CDR3 in DNA: TGTGCCAGCAGTACTCAGGGGGCCTGGGGCACTGAAGCTTTCTTT. Encoded protein: CASSTQGAWGTEAFF.

This clone was found once. CDR3 DNA sequence: TGCAGCGTGATCCCCGGGACAGGGTCTGGAGGGGCCAACGTCCTGACTTTC. Protein: CSVIPGTGSGGANVLTF. This chain links TRBV29-1 with TRBJ2-6, with 9 bases that match TRBD1. Germline CDR1 is SQVTM and CDR2 is ANQGSEA. V lost 6 bases and J lost 4; bases outside the gene matches: 13. The CDR3 is made up of 17 amino acids.

CDR3 sequence reads: CASSLFRGTASEQYF. The CDR3, as DNA: TGTGCCAGCAGCTTATTCAGGGGAACAGCCAGTGAGCAGTACTTC. The rearrangement uses TRBV11-3 and TRBJ2-7, with D possibly matching TRBD1 (6 bases). CDR1 is SGHNT and CDR2 is YENEEA in the germline V gene. This CDR3 comprises 15 residues. The V gene lost 2 bases and the J gene lost 7 bases, with 18 bases spanning the gap.

This clone was seen once. Here the CDR3 reads CASTPGQGAYEQYF. As DNA, the CDR3 is TGCGCCAGCACCCCAGGACAGGGGGCATACGAGCAGTACTTC. This chain joins TRBV5-1 and TRBJ2-7; the match to TRBD1 covers 11 bases. V lost 6 bases to trimming and J lost 4 bases; unmatched junction nucleotides: 6. The CDR3 consists of 14 residues. Germline CDR1 is SGHRS and CDR2 is YFSETQ.

V gene TRBV4-2 combines with J gene TRBJ2-1, with a tentative D call TRBD2 (6 bases). The CDR3 spans 15 residues. CDR1 is LGHNA and CDR2 is YNFKEQ in the germline V gene. The V end lost 1 base, the J end lost 7 bases, and 14 bases lay between the germline ends. This chain's CDR3 is CASSQGEDGPNEQFF. For the CDR3, the DNA is TGTGCCAGCAGCCAAGGGGAGGACGGCCCGAATGAGCAGTTCTTC.

This clone came up a few times. This chain joins TRBV24-1 and TRBJ2-2; maybe TRBD2 (6 bases). This CDR3 is 17 amino acids long. Trimming stripped 5 bases from V and 1 base from J, with 16 bases between. CDR1 is KGHDR and CDR2 is SFDVKD in the germline V gene. The CDR3 here is CATSVSGGPLNTGELFF. The CDR3 nucleotides read TGTGCCACCAGTGTCTCCGGGGGACCTTTGAACACCGGGGAGCTGTTTTTT.

The chain joins TRBV7-2 to TRBJ1-2; 8 positions match TRBD1. The CDR3 spans 16 residues. Germline assignment: CDR1 SGHTA and CDR2 FQGNSA. V dropped 1 base and J dropped 4; count of bases not matched to a gene: 8. The CDR3, as DNA: TGTGCCAGCAGCTTAGTGGGGGGGACAGGACCCTATGGCTACACCTTC. It codes for CASSLVGGTGPYGYTF.

This sequence joins TRBV28 and TRBJ2-1; D gene ambiguous. CDR1 is MDHEN and CDR2 is SYDVKM in the germline V gene. V dropped 11 bases and J dropped 9 bases, with 23 bases sitting between them. The CDR3 length is 14 residues. CDR3 nucleotides: TGTGCCCACACCTCCGGGTCGACTCCGGGTGAGCAGTTCTTC. Protein product: CAHTSGSTPGEQFF.

This chain connects TRBV18 to TRBJ2-3; possibly TRBD2 for D (5 bases). The CDR3 has 15 amino acids. CDR1 is KGHSH and CDR2 is LQKENI in the germline V gene. Deletions cut 6 bases from V and 7 bases from J, with 20 bases between. CDR3 loop: CASSPLPLGSYTQYF. The CDR3 region has the DNA TGTGCCAGCTCTCCTCTCCCCTTGGGGAGCTATACGCAGTATTTT.

This chain uses TRBV2 with TRBJ2-7; 8 nucleotides agree with TRBD1. The CDR3 runs 13 residues. V lost 7 bases to trimming and J lost 6 bases; unmatched junction nucleotides: 8. CDR1 is SNHLY, CDR2 FYNNEI, per germline. Here the CDR3 reads CASIPGQGGEQYF. In DNA form, the CDR3 reads TGTGCCAGCATTCCCGGACAGGGAGGCGAGCAGTACTTC.

The rearrangement uses TRBV5-4 and TRBJ1-1; TRBD1 is a possible D gene (5 bases). V gave up 4 bases and J gave up 3 bases, with 13 bases separating them. This CDR3 contains 14 residues. The germline V gene encodes CDR1 SGHNT and CDR2 YYREEE (reference sequence). The CDR3 region is CASSGRGQHTEAFF. CDR3 in DNA: TGTGCCAGCAGCGGCCGAGGACAACACACTGAAGCTTTCTTT.

The V call is TRBV4-1, the J call TRBJ1-2; 11 bases map to TRBD1. V gave up 3 bases and J gave up 7 bases; unmatched junction bases: 1. Germline CDR1 and CDR2: MGHRA and YSYEKL. There are 13 residues in the CDR3. The CDR3: CASSQGQGVGYTF. CDR3 in DNA: TGCGCCAGCAGCCAGGGACAGGGGGTTGGCTACACCTTC.

V is TRBV28 and J is TRBJ2-5, with a tentative D call TRBD1 (6 bases). Trimming cost V 9 bases and J 4 bases, with 12 bases left between them. Germline CDR1 MDHEN, CDR2 SYDVKM. The length of the CDR3 is 12 residues. The CDR3 sequence is CASSGVRETQYF. The CDR3, as DNA: TGTGCCAGTTCAGGGGTTCGAGAGACCCAGTACTTC.

This clone was detected a few times. The chain uses TRBV28 and TRBJ2-7; 9 bases are shared with TRBD1. The CDR3 extends over 16 amino acids. Germline V gene lookup returns CDR1 MDHEN and CDR2 SYDVKM. Trimming cost V 5 bases and J 4 bases; bases outside gene matches: 12. CDR3 coding DNA: TGTGCCAGCAGTCCTATCGTGGGGACAGGGCAGTACGAGCAGTACTTC. This translates into CASSPIVGTGQYEQYF.

The chain is built from TRBV9 and TRBJ2-2; D unclear. Germline assignment: CDR1 SGDLS and CDR2 YYNGEE. This CDR3 spans 13 amino acids. Trimming removed 3 bases at V and 6 bases at J, with 9 bases between. CDR3 coding DNA: TGTGCCAGCAGCGGCCAGGATCCCGGGGAGCTGTTTTTT. Translated, it gives CASSGQDPGELFF.

The rearrangement joins TRBV28 to TRBJ1-1; 7 bases are shared with TRBD1. CDR3 length: 14 residues. CDR1 MDHEN and CDR2 SYDVKM come from the germline V gene. V lost 6 bases and J lost 3; bases outside the gene matches: 7. The CDR3 here is CASSPRGPDTEAFF. The CDR3 DNA follows: TGTGCCAGCAGCCCAAGGGGGCCGGACACTGAAGCTTTCTTT.

As regards this clone: Different DNA sequences within this sample yield the same CDR3. The V gene is TRBV10-3, the J gene TRBJ2-5; D gene unclear. The CDR3 covers 12 residues. V was shortened by 0 bases and J by 5 bases, with 4 bases between the two germline ends. The germline CDR1 and CDR2 sequences are ENHRY and SYGVKD. Here the CDR3 DNA reads TGTGCCATCAGTGAGTCGAGGGAGACCCAGTACTTC. Its translation is CAISESRETQYF.

This sequence joins TRBV7-2 and TRBJ1-2; D not certain. V was trimmed by 0 bases and J by 0 bases, leaving 8 bases between them. The CDR3 length is 15 residues. Germline V gene lookup returns CDR1 SGHTA and CDR2 FQGNSA. The CDR3 nucleotides read TGTGCCAGCAGCTTAGCGAATATAGCTAACTATGGCTACACCTTC. Translated, it gives CASSLANIANYGYTF. Combining the CDR3 with reference TRBV7-2 and TRBJ1-2 gives the whole variable domain GAGVSQSPSNKVTEKGKDVELRCDPISGHTALYWYRQSLGQGLEFLIYFQGNSAPDKSGLPSDRFSAERTGGSVSTLTIQRTQQEDSAVYLCASSLANIANYGYTFGSGTRLTVV.

V usage is TRBV30 and J usage is TRBJ1-6; D is unresolved. V was cut by 4 bases and J by 10 bases, with 14 bases left in between. CDR3 length: 13 residues. Germline V lookup: CDR1 GTSNPN, CDR2 SVGIG (reference sequence). The CDR3 DNA reads TGTGCCTGGAAGACCCCTTGGGAGTCACCCCTCCACTTT. It encodes CAWKTPWESPLHF.

A single count supports this clone. The junction shows a germline mismatch at one end, possibly a read error. The chain couples TRBV11-3 to TRBJ2-5; 8 bases map to TRBD1. The CDR3 consists of 13 residues. Looked up from germline, CDR1 is SGHNT and CDR2 is YENEEA. CDR3 protein: CASSFRGQEAQYF. The CDR3 nucleotides are TGTGCCAGCAGCTTCAGGGGGCAAGAGGCCCAGTACTTC.

The chain uses TRBV28 and TRBJ1-2, with TRBD1 matching 12 bases. CDR3 size: 15 residues. The germline V gene has CDR1 MDHEN and CDR2 SYDVKM. V shed 6 bases and J 8 bases; nucleotides not matched to a gene: 10. The CDR3 nucleotides are TGTGCCAGCAGCTCATCGGGACAGGGGGCGTGGGGCTACACCTTC. Residues: CASSSSGQGAWGYTF.

This chain connects TRBV19 to TRBJ1-5, with 9 bases identical to TRBD1. This CDR3 contains 17 residues. The trim removed 6 bases at V and 1 base at J, leaving 10 bases unmatched. Germline V lookup: CDR1 LNHDA, CDR2 SQIVND (reference sequence). The CDR3 loop reads CASRRRRQGVSNQPQHF. The CDR3 coding sequence is TGTGCCAGTAGACGACGTCGACAGGGGGTGAGCAATCAGCCCCAGCATTTT.

The rearrangement uses TRBV28 and TRBJ2-7; tentatively, D is TRBD1 (5 bases). V was clipped by 1 base and J by 4 bases, with 8 bases between them. The CDR3 length is 13 residues. Germline lookup yields CDR1 MDHEN and CDR2 SYDVKM. CDR3 residues: CASSLSRGYEQYF. The CDR3 nucleotides read TGTGCCAGCAGTTTATCTAGGGGATACGAGCAGTACTTC.

V and J are TRBV6-6 and TRBJ2-2; 12 nucleotides line up with TRBD2. V gave up 10 bases and J gave up 6 bases; unmatched junction bases: 3. This CDR3 is 13 amino acids long. Germline V gene lookup returns CDR1 MNHNY and CDR2 SVGAGI (reference sequence). This CDR3 reads CATSSGGAGELFF. As DNA, the CDR3 is TGTGCCACCTCTAGCGGGGGGGCCGGGGAGCTGTTTTTT.